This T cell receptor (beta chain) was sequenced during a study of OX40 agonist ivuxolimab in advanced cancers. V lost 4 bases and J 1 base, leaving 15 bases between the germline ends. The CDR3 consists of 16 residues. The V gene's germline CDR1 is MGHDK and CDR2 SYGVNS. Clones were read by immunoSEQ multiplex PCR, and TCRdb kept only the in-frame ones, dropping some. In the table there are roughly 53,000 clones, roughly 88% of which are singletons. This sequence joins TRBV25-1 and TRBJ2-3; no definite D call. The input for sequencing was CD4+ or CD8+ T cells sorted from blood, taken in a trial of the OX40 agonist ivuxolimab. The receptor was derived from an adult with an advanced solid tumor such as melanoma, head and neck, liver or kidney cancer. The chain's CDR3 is CASSVHGAGGTDTQYF. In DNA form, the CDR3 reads TGTGCCAGCAGTGTTCATGGAGCCGGAGGCACAGATACGCAGTATTTT.